The entry below describes one TCR beta chain. What it binds is not known. Sequencing used immunoSEQ multiplex PCR; TCRdb keeps in-frame clones, though not all of them. The sample contains some 2,500,000 clones, around 90% of which appear only once. The ends were cut back, 6 bases at V and 9 bases at J, with 16 bases in the middle. CDR1 MDHEN and CDR2 SYDVKM come from the germline V gene. The CDR3 has 13 residues. The data are from a study of shared clonotypes between healthy human individuals. Study-level results: Clonotype sharing among donors was expected to depend on sequencing depth.

The genes are TRBV28 and TRBJ2-3, with D possibly being TRBD1 or TRBD2 (5 bases each). The TCR was taken from a man aged 18 to 30 in good health. Some clones in this sample may be carry-over from other donors' samples. Sequenced input: naive CD4+ T cells from PBMCs. The sample's subset: CD45RA+ positively selected. This CDR3 reads CASSPGRGETQYF. The CDR3 DNA follows: TGTGCCAGCAGCCCTGGACGAGGGGAGACGCAGTATTTT. The full variable domain, with the rest looked up from reference TRBV28 and TRBJ2-3, is DVKVTQSSRYLVKRTGEKVFLECVQDMDHENMFWYRQDPGLGLRLIYFSYDVKMKEKGDIPEGYSVSREKKERFSLILESASTNQTSMYLCASSPGRGETQYFGPGTRLTVL.